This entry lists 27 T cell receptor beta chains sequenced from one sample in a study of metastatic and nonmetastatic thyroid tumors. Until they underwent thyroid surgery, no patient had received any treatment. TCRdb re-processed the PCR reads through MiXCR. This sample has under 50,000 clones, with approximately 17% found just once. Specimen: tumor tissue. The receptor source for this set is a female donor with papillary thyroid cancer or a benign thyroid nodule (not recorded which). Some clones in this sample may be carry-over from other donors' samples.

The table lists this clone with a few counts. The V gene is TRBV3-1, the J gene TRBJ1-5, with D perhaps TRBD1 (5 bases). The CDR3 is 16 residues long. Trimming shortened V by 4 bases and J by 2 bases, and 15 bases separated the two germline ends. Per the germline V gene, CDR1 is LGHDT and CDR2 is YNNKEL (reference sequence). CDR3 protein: CASSPSGRGGNQPQHF. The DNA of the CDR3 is TGTGCCAGCAGCCCCTCCGGGAGAGGGGGCAATCAGCCCCAGCATTTT.

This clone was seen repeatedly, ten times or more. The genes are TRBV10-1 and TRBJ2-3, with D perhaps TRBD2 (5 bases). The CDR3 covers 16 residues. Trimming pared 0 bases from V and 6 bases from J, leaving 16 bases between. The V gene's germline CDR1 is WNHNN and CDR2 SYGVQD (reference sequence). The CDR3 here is CASSESVLMERDTQYF. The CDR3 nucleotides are TGCGCCAGCAGTGAGTCTGTACTAATGGAGCGGGATACGCAGTATTTT.

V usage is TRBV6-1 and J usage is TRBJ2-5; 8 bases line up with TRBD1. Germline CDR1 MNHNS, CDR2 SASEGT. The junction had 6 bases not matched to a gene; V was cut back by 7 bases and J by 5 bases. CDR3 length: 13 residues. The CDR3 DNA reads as TGTGCCAGCATCGCAGGGGGCTGGGAGACCCAGTACTTC. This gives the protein CASIAGGWETQYF.

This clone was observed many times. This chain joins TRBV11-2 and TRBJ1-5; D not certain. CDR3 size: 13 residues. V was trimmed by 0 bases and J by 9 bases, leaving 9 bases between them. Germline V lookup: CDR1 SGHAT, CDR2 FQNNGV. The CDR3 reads CASSLEAGSPQHF. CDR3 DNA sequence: TGTGCCAGCAGCTTAGAGGCAGGCTCGCCCCAGCATTTT. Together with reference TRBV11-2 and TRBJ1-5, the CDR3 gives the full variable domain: EAGVAQSPRYKIIEKRQSVAFWCNPISGHATLYWYQQILGQGPKLLIQFQNNGVVDDSQLPKDRFSAERLKGVDSTLKIQPAKLEDSAVYLCASSLEAGSPQHFGDGTRLSIL.

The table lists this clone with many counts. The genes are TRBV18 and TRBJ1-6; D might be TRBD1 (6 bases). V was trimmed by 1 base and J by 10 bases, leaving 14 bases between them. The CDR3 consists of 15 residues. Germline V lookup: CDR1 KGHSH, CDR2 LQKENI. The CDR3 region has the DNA TGTGCCAGCTCACCACTCTGGTCACAGGGCTCACCCCTCCACTTT. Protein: CASSPLWSQGSPLHF.

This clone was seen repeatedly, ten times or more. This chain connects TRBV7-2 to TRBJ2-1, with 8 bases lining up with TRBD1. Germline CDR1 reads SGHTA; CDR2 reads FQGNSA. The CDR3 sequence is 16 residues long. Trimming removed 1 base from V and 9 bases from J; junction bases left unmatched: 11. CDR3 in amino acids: CASSLVGGAGGFEQFF. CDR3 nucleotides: TGTGCCAGCAGCTTAGTAGGGGGAGCAGGGGGCTTTGAGCAGTTCTTC.

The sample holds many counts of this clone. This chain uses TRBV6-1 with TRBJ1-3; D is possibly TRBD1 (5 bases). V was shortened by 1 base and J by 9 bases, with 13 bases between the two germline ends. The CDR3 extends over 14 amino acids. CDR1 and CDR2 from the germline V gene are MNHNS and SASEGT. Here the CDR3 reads CASSEVGARGTIYF. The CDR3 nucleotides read TGTGCCAGCAGTGAAGTAGGGGCTAGAGGCACCATATATTTT.

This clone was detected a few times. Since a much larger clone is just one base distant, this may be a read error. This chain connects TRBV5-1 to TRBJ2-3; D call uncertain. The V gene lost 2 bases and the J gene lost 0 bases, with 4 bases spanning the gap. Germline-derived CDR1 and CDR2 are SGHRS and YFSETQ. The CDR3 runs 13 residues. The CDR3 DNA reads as TGCGCCAGCAGCTTTTACAGCACAGATACGCAGTATTTT. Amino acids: CASSFYSTDTQYF.

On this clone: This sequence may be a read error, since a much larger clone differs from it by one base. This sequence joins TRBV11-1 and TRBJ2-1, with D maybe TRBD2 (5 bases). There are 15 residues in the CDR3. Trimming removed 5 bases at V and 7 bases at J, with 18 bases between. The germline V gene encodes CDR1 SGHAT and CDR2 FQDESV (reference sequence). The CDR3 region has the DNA TGTGCCAGCAGCCGCTCCTTAGGACGCGGGAATGAGCAGTTCTTC. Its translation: CASSRSLGRGNEQFF.

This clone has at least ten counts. DNA of the CDR3: TGTGCCAGCTCACCACGAAGGGAGTCTGGGGTGAGTTCACCCCTCCACTTT. Translation: CASSPRRESGVSSPLHF. The chain combines TRBV18 with TRBJ1-6; D not resolved. In germline, CDR1 is KGHSH, CDR2 LQKENI. The V and J ends lost 1 base and 9 bases respectively, with 19 bases between them. The CDR3 is 17 residues long.

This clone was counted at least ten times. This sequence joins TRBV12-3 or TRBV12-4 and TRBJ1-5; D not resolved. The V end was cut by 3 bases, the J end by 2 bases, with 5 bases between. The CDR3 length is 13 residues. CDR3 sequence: CASSFIRNQPQHF. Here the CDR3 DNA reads TGTGCCAGCAGTTTCATTCGCAATCAGCCCCAGCATTTT.

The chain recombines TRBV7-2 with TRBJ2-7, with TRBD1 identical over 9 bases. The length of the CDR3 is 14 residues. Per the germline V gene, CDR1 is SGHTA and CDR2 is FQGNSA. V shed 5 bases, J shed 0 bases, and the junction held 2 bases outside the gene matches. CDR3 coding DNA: TGTGCCAGCAGCCGGACAGGGGACTCCTACGAGCAGTACTTC. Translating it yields CASSRTGDSYEQYF.

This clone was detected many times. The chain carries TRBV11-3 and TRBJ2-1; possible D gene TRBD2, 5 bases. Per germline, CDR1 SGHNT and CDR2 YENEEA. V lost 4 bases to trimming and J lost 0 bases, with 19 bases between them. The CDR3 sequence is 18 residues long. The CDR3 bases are TGTGCCAGCAGCTCCAACCCGATCACTAGAGCCTCCTACAATGAGCAGTTCTTC. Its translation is CASSSNPITRASYNEQFF. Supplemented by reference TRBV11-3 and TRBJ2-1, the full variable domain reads EAGVVQSPRYKIIEKKQPVAFWCNPISGHNTLYWYLQNLGQGPELLIRYENEEAVDDSQLPKDRFSAERLKGVDSTLKIQPAELGDSAVYLCASSSNPITRASYNEQFFGPGTRLTVL.

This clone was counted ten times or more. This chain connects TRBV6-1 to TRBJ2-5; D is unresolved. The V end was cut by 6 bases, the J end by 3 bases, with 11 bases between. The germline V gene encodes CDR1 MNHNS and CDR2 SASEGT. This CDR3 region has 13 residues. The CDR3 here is CASRHDNEETQYF. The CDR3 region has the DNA TGTGCCAGCAGACATGATAACGAAGAGACCCAGTACTTC.

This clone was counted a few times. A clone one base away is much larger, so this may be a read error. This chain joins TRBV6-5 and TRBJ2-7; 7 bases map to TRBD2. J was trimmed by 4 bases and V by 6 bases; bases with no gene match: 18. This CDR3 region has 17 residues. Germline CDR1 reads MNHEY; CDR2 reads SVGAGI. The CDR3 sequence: CASSARGVGDGRYEQYF. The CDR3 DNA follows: TGTGCCAGCAGCGCCCGGGGGGTGGGGGACGGACGATACGAGCAGTACTTC.

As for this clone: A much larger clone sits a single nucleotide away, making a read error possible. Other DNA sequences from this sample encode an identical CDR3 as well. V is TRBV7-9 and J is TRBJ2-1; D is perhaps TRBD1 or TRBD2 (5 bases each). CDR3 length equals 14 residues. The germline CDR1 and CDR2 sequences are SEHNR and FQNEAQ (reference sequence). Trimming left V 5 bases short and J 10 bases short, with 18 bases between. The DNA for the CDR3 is TGTGCCAGCAGCGACTACCTCCGGGGCGACGAGCAGTTCTTC. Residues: CASSDYLRGDEQFF.

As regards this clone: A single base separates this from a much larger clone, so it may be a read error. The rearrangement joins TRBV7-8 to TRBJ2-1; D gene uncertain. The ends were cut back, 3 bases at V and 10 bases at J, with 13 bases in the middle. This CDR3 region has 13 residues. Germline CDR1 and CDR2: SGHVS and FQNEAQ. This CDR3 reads CASSLSASREQFF. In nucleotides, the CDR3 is TGTGCCAGCAGCTTGAGTGCCAGCAGGGAGCAGTTCTTC.

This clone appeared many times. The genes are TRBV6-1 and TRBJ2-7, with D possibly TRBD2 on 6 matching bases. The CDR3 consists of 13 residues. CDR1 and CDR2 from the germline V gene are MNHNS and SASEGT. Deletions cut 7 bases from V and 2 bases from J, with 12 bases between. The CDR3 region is CASTGGNPYEQYF. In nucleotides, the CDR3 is TGTGCCAGCACTGGGGGGAATCCCTACGAGCAGTACTTC.

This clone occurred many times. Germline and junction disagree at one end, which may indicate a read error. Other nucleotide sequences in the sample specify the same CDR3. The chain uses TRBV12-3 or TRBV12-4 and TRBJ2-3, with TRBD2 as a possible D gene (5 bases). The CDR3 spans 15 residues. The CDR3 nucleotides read TGTGCCAGCAGTTTTTTCAGCGGAAGCACAGATACGCAATATTTT. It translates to CASSFFSGSTDTQYF.

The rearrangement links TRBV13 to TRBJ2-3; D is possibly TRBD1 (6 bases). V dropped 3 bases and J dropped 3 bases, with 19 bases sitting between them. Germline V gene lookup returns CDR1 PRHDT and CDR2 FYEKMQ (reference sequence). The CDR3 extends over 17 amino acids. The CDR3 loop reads CASSFTPGEWGTDTQYF. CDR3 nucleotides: TGTGCCAGCAGCTTTACCCCAGGGGAGTGGGGTACAGATACGCAGTATTTT.

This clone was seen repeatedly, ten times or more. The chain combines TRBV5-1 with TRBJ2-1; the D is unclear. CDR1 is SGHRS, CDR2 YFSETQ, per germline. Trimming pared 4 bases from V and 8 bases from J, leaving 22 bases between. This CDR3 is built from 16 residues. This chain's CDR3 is CASSVWTHRDRDEQFF. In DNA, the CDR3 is TGCGCCAGCAGCGTCTGGACGCACCGTGACCGGGATGAGCAGTTCTTC.

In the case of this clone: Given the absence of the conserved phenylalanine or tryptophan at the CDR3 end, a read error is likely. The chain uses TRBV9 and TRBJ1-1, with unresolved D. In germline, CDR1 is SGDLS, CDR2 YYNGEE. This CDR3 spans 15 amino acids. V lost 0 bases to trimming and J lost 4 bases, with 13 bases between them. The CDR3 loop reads CASSVVPQFSTEAFS. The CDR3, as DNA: TGTGCCAGCAGCGTAGTCCCCCAATTTTCCACTGAAGCTTTCTCT.

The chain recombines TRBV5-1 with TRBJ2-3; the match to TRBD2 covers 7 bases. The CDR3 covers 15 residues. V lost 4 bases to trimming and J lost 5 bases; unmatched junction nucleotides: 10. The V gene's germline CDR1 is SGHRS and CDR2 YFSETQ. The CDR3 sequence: CASSGAGLGGDTQYF. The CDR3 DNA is TGCGCCAGCAGCGGAGCAGGACTAGGTGGAGATACGCAGTATTTT. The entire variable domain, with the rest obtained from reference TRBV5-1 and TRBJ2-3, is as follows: KAGVTQTPRYLIKTRGQQVTLSCSPISGHRSVSWYQQTPGQGLQFLFEYFSETQRNKGNFPGRFSGRQFSNSRSEMNVSTLELGDSALYLCASSGAGLGGDTQYFGPGTRLTVL.

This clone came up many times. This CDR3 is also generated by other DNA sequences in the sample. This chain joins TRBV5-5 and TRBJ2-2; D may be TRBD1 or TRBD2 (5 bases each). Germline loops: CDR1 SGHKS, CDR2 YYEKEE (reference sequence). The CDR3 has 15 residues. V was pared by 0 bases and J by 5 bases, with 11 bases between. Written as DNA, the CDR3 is TGTGCCAGCAGCTTGGGGGTTGGGGGAACCGGGGAGCTGTTTTTT. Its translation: CASSLGVGGTGELFF.

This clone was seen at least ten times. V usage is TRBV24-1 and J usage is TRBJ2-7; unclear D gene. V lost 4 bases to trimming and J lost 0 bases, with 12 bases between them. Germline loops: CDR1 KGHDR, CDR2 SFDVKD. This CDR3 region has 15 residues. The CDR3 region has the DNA TGTGCCACCAGTGACCCTACAGTGGGCTCCTACGAGCAGTACTTC. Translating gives CATSDPTVGSYEQYF.

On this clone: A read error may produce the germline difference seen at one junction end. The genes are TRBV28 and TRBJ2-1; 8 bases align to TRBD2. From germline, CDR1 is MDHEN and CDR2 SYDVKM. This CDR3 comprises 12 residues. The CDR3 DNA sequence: TGTGCCAGCAGCCCGGGGGGGGATGAGCAGCTCTTC. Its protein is CASSPGGDEQLF.

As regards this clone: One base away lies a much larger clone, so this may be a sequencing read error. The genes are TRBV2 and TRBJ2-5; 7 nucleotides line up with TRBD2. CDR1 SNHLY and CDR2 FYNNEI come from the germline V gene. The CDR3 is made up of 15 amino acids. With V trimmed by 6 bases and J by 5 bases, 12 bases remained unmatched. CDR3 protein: CASRKLSGGGETQYF. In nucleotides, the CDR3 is TGTGCCAGCAGGAAACTATCGGGGGGAGGTGAGACCCAGTACTTC.